The source of this TCR beta chain is a study of radiotherapy plus CTLA-4 blockade in lung cancer. Study-level background: With 25% to 40% of patients having disease control, objective responses were seen in approximately 17%.

Regarding this clone: The antigen is unknown.

Libraries were prepared by immunoSEQ multiplex PCR; TCRdb keeps only in-frame clonotypes and omits some of them. The sample contains about 59,000 clones, around 76% of which appear only once. In germline, CDR1 is LGHNA, CDR2 YSLEER. The CDR3 length is 18 residues. V was pared by 0 bases and J by 9 bases, with 13 bases of the junction left unmatched. Study-wide findings and caveats: In blood, tumor-derived TCR clones expanded after radiotherapy plus ipilimumab. Early clonal dynamics of blood T cells, together with interferon-beta, were reported as the best response predictor.

The sequencing used peripheral blood, collected from a patient treated with radiotherapy plus ipilimumab. J is TRBJ2-4 and V is TRBV4-3; 11 nucleotides agree with TRBD1. The receptor's source is a human donor with non-small cell lung cancer who had a complete response to radiotherapy plus ipilimumab. CDR3 coding DNA: TGCGCCAGCAGCCAAGATTGGGGGAAGTGGACAGGGGGCACCATTCAGTACTTC. The encoded protein is CASSQDWGKWTGGTIQYF.